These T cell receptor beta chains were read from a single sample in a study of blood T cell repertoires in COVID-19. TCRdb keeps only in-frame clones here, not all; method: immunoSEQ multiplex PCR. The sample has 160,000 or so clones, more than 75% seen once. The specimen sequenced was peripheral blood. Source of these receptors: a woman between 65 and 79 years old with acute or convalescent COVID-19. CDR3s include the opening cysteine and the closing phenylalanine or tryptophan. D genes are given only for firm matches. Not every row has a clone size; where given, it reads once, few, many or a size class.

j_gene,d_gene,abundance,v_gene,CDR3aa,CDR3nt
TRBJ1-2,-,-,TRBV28,CASSFGWRGYGYTF,TGTGCCAGCAGTTTTGGGTGGCGGGGCTATGGCTACACCTTC
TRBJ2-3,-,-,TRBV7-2,CASSSGLSTDTQYF,TGTGCCAGCAGTTCGGGACTCAGCACAGATACGCAGTATTTT
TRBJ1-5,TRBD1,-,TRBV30,CAWSVQGGQPQHF,TGTGCCTGGAGCGTTCAGGGGGGTCAGCCCCAGCATTTT
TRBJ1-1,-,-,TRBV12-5,CASGPGDSEAFF,TGTGCTAGTGGTCCCGGAGACAGTGAAGCTTTCTTT
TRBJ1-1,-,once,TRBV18,CATNGRGTNTEAFF,TGTGCCACCAACGGAAGGGGCACAAACACTGAAGCTTTCTTT
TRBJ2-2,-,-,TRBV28,CAGQGTQGELFF,TGTGCAGGCCAGGGGACCCAAGGGGAGCTGTTTTTT
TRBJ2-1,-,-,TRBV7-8,CASSLAEGPYNEQFF,TGTGCCAGCAGCTTAGCGGAGGGCCCCTACAATGAGCAGTTCTTC
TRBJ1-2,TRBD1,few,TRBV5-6,CASSPGQGYGYTF,TGTGCCAGCAGCCCGGGACAGGGATATGGCTACACCTTC
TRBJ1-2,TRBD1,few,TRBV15,CATSREPTGMEGYTF,TGTGCCACCAGCAGAGAACCGACAGGGATGGAGGGCTACACCTTC
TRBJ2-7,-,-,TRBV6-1,CASSERRSRGRTFYEQYF,TGTGCCAGCAGTGAAAGGCGGTCACGGGGAAGGACCTTCTACGAGCAGTACTTC
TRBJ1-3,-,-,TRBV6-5,CASTRDQGKNTIYF,TGTGCCAGTACGCGAGACCAGGGGAAGAACACCATATATTTT
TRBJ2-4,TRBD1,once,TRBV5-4,CASSLAGQIKNIQYF,TGTGCCAGCAGCTTGGCGGGACAGATCAAAAACATTCAGTACTTC
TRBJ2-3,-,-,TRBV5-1,CASSLGATSITDTQYF,TGCGCCAGCAGCTTGGGGGCTACATCGATCACAGATACGCAGTATTTT
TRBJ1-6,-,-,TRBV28,CASSLYAPNSPLHF,TGTGCCAGCAGCCTCTATGCTCCAAATTCACCCCTCCACTTT
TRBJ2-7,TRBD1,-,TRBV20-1,CSASRGQGADGEQYF,TGCAGTGCTAGTCGAGGGCAGGGGGCTGATGGCGAGCAGTACTTC
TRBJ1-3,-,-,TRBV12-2,CASRLDFRGPSGNTIYF,TGTGCAAGTCGCTTAGATTTTAGGGGGCCCTCTGGAAACACCATATATTTT
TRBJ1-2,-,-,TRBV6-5,CASSYGGVYGYTF,TGTGCCAGCAGTTACGGGGGGGTATATGGCTACACCTTC
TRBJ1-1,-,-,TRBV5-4,CASRPDRINTEAFF,TGTGCCAGCAGACCTGACAGGATCAACACTGAAGCTTTCTTT
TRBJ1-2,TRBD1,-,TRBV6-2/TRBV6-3,CASSYSRTGGYGYTF,TGTGCCAGCAGTTACTCCAGGACAGGGGGCTATGGCTACACCTTC
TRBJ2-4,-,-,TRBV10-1,CASSAGLADIQYF,TGCGCCAGCAGCGCGGGACTGGCGGACATTCAGTACTTC
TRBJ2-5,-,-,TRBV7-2,CASSSLDSQTQYF,TGTGCCAGCAGCTCACTGGACAGTCAGACCCAGTACTTC
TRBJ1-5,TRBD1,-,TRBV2,CASSVGQGAYSNQPQHF,TGTGCAAGCAGTGTGGGACAGGGGGCGTATAGCAATCAGCCCCAGCATTTT
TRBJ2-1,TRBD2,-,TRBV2,CASSKLAGAYNEQFF,TGTGCCAGCAGTAAACTAGCGGGAGCCTACAATGAGCAGTTCTTC
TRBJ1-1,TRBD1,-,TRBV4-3,CASSQYQGQGNTEAFF,TGCGCCAGCAGCCAATATCAGGGACAGGGGAACACTGAAGCTTTCTTT
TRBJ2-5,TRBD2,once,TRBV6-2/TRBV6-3,CASSYTIAGGRGETQYF,TGTGCCAGCAGTTACACCATAGCGGGAGGCCGGGGAGAGACCCAGTACTTC
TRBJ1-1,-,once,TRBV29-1,CSVEGGVAEAFF,TGCAGCGTTGAGGGAGGGGTGGCTGAAGCTTTCTTT
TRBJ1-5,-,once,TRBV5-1,CASSPTGREDQPQHF,TGCGCCAGCAGCCCCACAGGGAGGGAGGATCAGCCCCAGCATTTT
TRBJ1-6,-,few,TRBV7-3,CASSLGENSPLHF,TGTGCCAGCAGCTTAGGGGAGAATTCACCCCTCCACTTT
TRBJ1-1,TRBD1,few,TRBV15,CATSRGGSGGNTEAFF,TGTGCCACCAGCAGAGGAGGGTCAGGGGGCAACACTGAAGCTTTCTTT
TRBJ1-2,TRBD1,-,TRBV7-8,CASSRNPDRPYTF,TGTGCCAGCAGCCGGAACCCGGACAGGCCCTACACCTTC
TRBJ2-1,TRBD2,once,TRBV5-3,CARSTIYSGRPYNEQFF,TGTGCCAGAAGCACCATCTATAGCGGGAGACCCTACAATGAGCAGTTCTTC
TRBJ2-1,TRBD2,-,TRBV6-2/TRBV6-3,CASSYIRGGPYNEQFF,TGTGCCAGCAGTTATATACGGGGGGGCCCCTACAATGAGCAGTTCTTC
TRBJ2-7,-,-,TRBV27,CASSSTLGLSYEQYF,TGTGCCAGCAGTTCGACACTGGGTCTCTCCTACGAGCAGTACTTC
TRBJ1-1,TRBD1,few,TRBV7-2,CASSLDRGIVTEAFF,TGTGCCAGCAGCTTGGACAGGGGGATCGTGACTGAAGCTTTCTTT
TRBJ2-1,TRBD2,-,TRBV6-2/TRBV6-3,CASSNGATSGRLYEQFF,TGTGCCAGCAGCAACGGGGCTACTAGCGGGAGACTCTATGAGCAGTTCTTC
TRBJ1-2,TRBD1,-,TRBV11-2,CASSPPGQAYGYTF,TGTGCCAGCAGCCCCCCGGGACAGGCCTATGGCTACACCTTC
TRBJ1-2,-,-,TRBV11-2,CASSLARQDLAGYTF,TGTGCCAGCAGCTTAGCCCGACAGGACCTAGCCGGCTACACCTTC
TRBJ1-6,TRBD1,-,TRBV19,CASRSAGQISSPLHF,TGTGCCAGTAGGAGTGCGGGACAGATAAGTTCACCCCTCCACTTT
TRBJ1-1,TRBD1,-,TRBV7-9,CASSIRQGSTEAFF,TGTGCCAGCAGCATACGACAGGGTTCCACTGAAGCTTTCTTT
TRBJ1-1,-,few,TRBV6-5,CASSWGFTEAFF,TGTGCCAGCAGTTGGGGCTTCACTGAAGCTTTCTTT
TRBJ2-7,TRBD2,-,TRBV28,CASSLNGRGFSYEQYF,TGTGCCAGCAGTTTAAATGGGAGGGGCTTTTCCTACGAGCAGTACTTC
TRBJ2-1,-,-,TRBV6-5,CASSYSESGEQFF,TGTGCCAGCAGTTACTCGGAAAGCGGTGAGCAGTTCTTC
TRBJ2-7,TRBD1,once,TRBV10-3,CAISESADRANSF,TGTGCCATCAGTGAGTCCGCGGACAGGGCGAATTCCTTC
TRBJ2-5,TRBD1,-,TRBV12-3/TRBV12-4,CASNAGGAETQYF,TGTGCCAGCAACGCAGGGGGCGCGGAGACCCAGTACTTC
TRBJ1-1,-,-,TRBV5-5,CASSLQGFDTEAFF,TGTGCCAGCAGCCTCCAGGGGTTCGACACTGAAGCTTTCTTT
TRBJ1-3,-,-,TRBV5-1,CASSSQRGGTGNTIYF,TGCGCCAGCAGCTCCCAGAGAGGGGGAACTGGAAACACCATATATTTT
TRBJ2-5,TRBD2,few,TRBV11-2,CASRRLRGGRTKQEAQYF,TGTGCCAGCAGACGTCTGCGCGGGGGTAGGACAAAGCAAGAGGCCCAGTACTTC
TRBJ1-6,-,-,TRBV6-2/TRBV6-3,CASSYSMQGNSPLHF,TGTGCCAGCAGTTACTCGATGCAGGGAAATTCACCCCTCCACTTT
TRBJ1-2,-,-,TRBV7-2,CASGTREAGYTF,TGTGCCAGCGGGACCAGGGAGGCTGGCTACACCTTC